Detailed here is one T cell receptor beta chain. The antigen is undetermined. Given the absence of the conserved phenylalanine or tryptophan at the CDR3 end, a read error is likely. This sample was included in a study of tumor-infiltrating lymphocytes in primary liver carcinoma. Overall study findings and caveats: Roughly 7-25% of top clones, and no more, occurred in all five tumor regions. Tumor top-250-clone fractions significantly exceeded those of blood (p = 0.039).

For each extraction, RNA and DNA were obtained together from approximately 20-30 mg of unsorted bulk tissue. Every one of the tumor samples had a viable tumor cell content above 80%. The V and J ends lost 6 bases and 0 bases respectively, with 15 bases between them. The CDR3 length is 16 residues. A constant-region primer primed TCR beta cDNA synthesis from 450 to 550 ng of total RNA. Construction of TCR beta libraries relied on three successive nested multiplex PCR rounds employing slightly modified ARM-PCR. Researchers ran the first two PCR rounds for approximately 10 cycles each with TRBV1-TRBV30 forward primers and a C-beta reverse primer. One entry per CDR3 protein, called by TCRdb with MiXCR from the multiplex PCR reads. Among 75,000 or so distinct CDR3 sequences, roughly two thirds were seen once, and the ten largest hold about 27%.

The sequencing sample was made of liver tumor tissue from sampling region 4. The subset denotes: tumor region T4, right-lateral pole. This sequence was found in a man aged 40-50 years with primary liver carcinoma and hepatitis B virus infection. The V gene is TRBV12-3 or TRBV12-4, the J gene TRBJ2-1, with no clear D. The CDR3 DNA sequence: TGTGCCAGCAGCTCCCCGACTCCTAGCTCCTACAATGAGCAGTTCCTC. Amino acid sequence: CASSSPTPSSYNEQFL.